The table lists the clone carrying this T cell receptor (beta chain) with a few counts. There are 17 residues in the CDR3. From germline, CDR1 is SEHNR and CDR2 FQNEAQ (reference sequence). The V segment lost 3 bases and the J segment 3 bases; nucleotides outside the gene matches: 6. TCRdb re-derived calls from the 5' RACE reads in MiXCR, one entry per CDR3 protein. This table has 550,000 to 600,000 distinct CDR3 sequences, about 20% appearing once. These data are taken from a study of T-cell memory formation after mild COVID-19. Study information: Most TCR clusters belonged to a single donor.

Sequences were obtained from PBMCs or a T cell subset sorted from them (not recorded which). V gene TRBV7-9 combines with J gene TRBJ2-2; 11 bases line up with TRBD1. The receptor was isolated from an adult woman who had mild COVID-19 (a few samples of this study predate the infection). Cell type and time point are not known. The CDR3 loop is CASSFPSGQGDTGELFF. The CDR3, as DNA: TGTGCCAGCAGCTTCCCCTCGGGACAGGGGGACACCGGGGAGCTGTTTTTT.